This T cell receptor (beta chain) was recorded in a study of T cell responses to AZD1222 COVID-19 vaccine. As for the study in general: Second-dose intervals near 4 or 12 weeks were combined. Whole-study findings and limits: Among the donors, most were white British and more were female, and clonal diversity was possibly underestimated. Recipients of two AZD1222 doses showed rising Spike-specific TCR breadth and depth.

About this clone: What it recognizes is unknown.

TCRdb's table, derived via immunoSEQ multiplex PCR, lists solely in-frame clones and lacks some. The sample consists of approximately 150,000 clones, 80% to 95% of them appearing once. J gave up 4 bases and V 0 bases, and 3 bases lay outside the gene matches. This CDR3 has 15 amino acids. CDR1 KGHSH and CDR2 LQKENI come from the germline V gene. This TCR was sampled from an adult in good health. Specimen: peripheral blood, collected on day 0 of AZD1222 vaccination. The rearrangement uses TRBV18 and TRBJ2-5; the match to TRBD1 covers 9 bases. The CDR3 protein is CASSPPGQGRETQYF. The CDR3 DNA is TGTGCCAGCTCACCACCGGGACAGGGACGAGAGACCCAGTACTTC.